The 16 T cell receptor beta chains given below trace back to one sample, sequenced in a study of CD8+CD57+ T cells in acquired aplastic anemia. Both TCR beta VDJ combination and CDR3 sequence profiling were carried out. Genomic DNA was the template for this profiling. From the reads, TCRdb called clonotypes with MiXCR, one entry per CDR3 protein. This sample carries about 270,000 distinct CDR3 sequences, approximately 86% of them seen once, and the ten largest clones take about two fifths. Flow cytometry had shown expanded CD8+CD57+ cells in the patients chosen for sequencing. Sequencing used sorted CD4+, CD8+, or CD8+CD57+ T cells (not recorded which) from PBMCs. These receptors were collected from a human donor with aplastic anemia.

The J gene is TRBJ1-2, the V gene TRBV24-1; D ambiguous. The CDR3 is 14 residues long. V was cut by 4 bases and J by 8 bases, with 16 bases left in between. Germline-derived CDR1 and CDR2 are KGHDR and SFDVKD. DNA of the CDR3: TGTGCCACCAGTGACCACACCGTGGGTAGGGGCTACACCTTC. It is translated as CATSDHTVGRGYTF.

Concerning this clonotype itself: A much bigger clone sits one base away, suggesting this may be a read error. It is unclear where the CDR3 begins or ends on the DNA, so no DNA is shown, and the CDR3 is as TCRdb lists it. The chain uses TRBV9 and TRBJ2-5. The germline V gene encodes CDR1 SGDLS and CDR2 YYNGEE. A total of 15 residues make up the CDR3, ends included. This CDR3 reads CASGVAGKIQYFEYF.

On this clonotype: An end of the junction differs from the germline gene, which may be a read error. The gene calls are TRBV20-1 and TRBJ2-7; TRBD2 is a possible D gene (5 bases). The CDR3 has 10 residues. CDR1 is DFQATT, CDR2 SNEGSKA, per germline (reference sequence). CDR3 loop: CSAGGDEQNF. The CDR3 coding sequence is TGCAGTGCAGGAGGCGACGAGCAGAACTTC.

V and J are TRBV4-3 and TRBJ1-2, with D hard to call. Between the trimmed V and J ends, which lost 6 bases and 4 bases, there was a span of 18 bases. Germline V gene lookup returns CDR1 LGHNA and CDR2 YSLEER. CDR3 size: 15 residues. DNA of the CDR3: TGCGCCAGCAGTGACCTGGGGATGGTTGCCTATGGCTACACCTTC. Its protein is CASSDLGMVAYGYTF.

As for this clonotype: The germline gene is not matched at one end of the junction; a read error may be the cause. This chain connects TRBV20-1 to TRBJ2-1; the D gene is possibly TRBD1 (7 bases). CDR3 size: 13 residues. The germline CDR1 and CDR2 sequences are DFQATT and SNEGSKA (reference sequence). The CDR3 bases are TGCAGCGCTAGCGACAGGGACAAGGGTGAGCAGTTCTTC. As protein: CSASDRDKGEQFF.

On this clonotype itself: One end of the junction varies from germline; a read error may be responsible. The chain carries TRBV2 and TRBJ1-4; 7 bases are shared with TRBD1. This CDR3 is 13 amino acids long. Germline V gene lookup returns CDR1 SNHLY and CDR2 FYNNEI. The CDR3 coding sequence is TGTGGCAGCGTGCACAGGGGAGCTGAAAAACTGTTTTTT. Protein product: CGSVHRGAEKLFF.

The V gene is TRBV4-1, the J gene TRBJ2-7, with D unclear. The germline V gene encodes CDR1 MGHRA and CDR2 YSYEKL. This CDR3 spans 15 amino acids. The germline V and J ends were trimmed by 5 bases and 2 bases, with 16 bases remaining between them. CDR3 sequence: CASSLDARPPYEQYF. The CDR3 DNA is TGCGCCAGCAGCTTGGATGCGAGGCCCCCCTACGAGCAGTACTTC.

The J gene is TRBJ2-6, the V gene TRBV7-2, with a weak D call TRBD2 (7 bases). The germline V and J ends were trimmed by 6 bases and 16 bases, with 28 bases remaining between them. Germline CDR1 SGHTA, CDR2 FQGNSA. This CDR3 has 16 residues. The CDR3 sequence is CASSRGEGGGSTSLTF. Here the CDR3 DNA reads TGTGCCAGCAGTCGCGGGGAGGGGGGGGGGAGTACGTCGCTGACTTTC.

In the case of this clonotype: Lacking the conserved final phenylalanine or tryptophan, this CDR3 likely reflects a read error. The DNA is left out, because the CDR3 cannot be placed on it with certainty; the CDR3 is given as TCRdb lists it. The gene calls are TRBV2 and TRBJ1-3; the table names TRBD1, a call not compared with the DNA. Germline V gives CDR1 SNHLY, CDR2 FYNNEI. Ends included, the CDR3 has 16 residues. Here the CDR3 reads CASSDGGAHEQFFGPG.

A note on this clonotype: At one end the junction does not follow the germline gene, possibly because of a read error. The chain combines TRBV7-4 with TRBJ2-6; perhaps TRBD2 as D (7 bases). This CDR3 is built from 15 residues. Per germline, CDR1 SGHVT and CDR2 SQSDAQ. For the CDR3, the DNA is TGTGCCAGCAGCGTAGGGGGGGCCGGCGCAAACGCCCTGTCTTTC. Its translation is CASSVGGAGANALSF.

For this clonotype: A junction boundary mismatches the germline segment, possibly from a read error. The genes are TRBV7-9 and TRBJ2-3; D is possibly TRBD1 (5 bases). Per the germline V gene, CDR1 is SEHNR and CDR2 is FQNEAQ (reference sequence). CDR3 length equals 14 residues. The CDR3 sequence is CASSPVGAVESVGF. The CDR3 DNA follows: TGTGCCAGCAGCCCTGTAGGGGCGGTCGAGTCCGTCGGGTTT.

A note on this clonotype: The CDR3 carries no conserved terminal phenylalanine or tryptophan, so it likely arises from a read error. Because the CDR3's place on the DNA is in doubt, the DNA is left out and the CDR3 is given as listed by TCRdb. The J gene is TRBJ2-3, the V gene TRBV9; the table names TRBD1, a call not compared with the DNA. The CDR3 is 13 amino acids in total, end residues counted. Germline lookup yields CDR1 SGDLS and CDR2 YYNGEE. CDR3 in amino acids: CASSEGDRQREYI.

V is TRBV11-3 and J is TRBJ2-4; no clear D gene. The germline gives CDR1 SGHNT, CDR2 YENEEA. This CDR3 contains 12 residues. V dropped 10 bases and J dropped 7 bases, with 14 bases sitting between them. The CDR3 DNA sequence: TGTGCCATCAGTGACGAGATGAACATTCAGTACTTC. Protein: CAISDEMNIQYF. The whole variable domain, remainder taken from reference TRBV11-3 and TRBJ2-4, is EAGVVQSPRYKIIEKKQPVAFWCNPISGHNTLYWYLQNLGQGPELLIRYENEEAVDDSQLPKDRFSAERLKGVDSTLKIQPAELGDSAVYLCAISDEMNIQYFGAGTRLSVL.

This clonotype has more than one count but fewer than ten. V is TRBV7-3 and J is TRBJ2-7; 7 nucleotides line up with TRBD1. The trim removed 8 bases at V and 1 base at J, leaving 20 bases unmatched. The germline gives CDR1 SGHTA, CDR2 FQGTGA. The CDR3 extends over 18 amino acids. The CDR3 sequence: CASSFHPNGTALSYEQYV. As DNA, the CDR3 is TGTGCCAGCTCCTTTCATCCCAACGGGACAGCCCTTTCCTACGAGCAGTACGTC.

In regard to this clonotype: An end of the junction does not agree with germline; a read error may underlie this. The chain joins TRBV7-8 to TRBJ2-1; 8 bases match TRBD2. This CDR3 has 13 residues. Germline lookup yields CDR1 SGHVS and CDR2 FQNEAQ. This CDR3 reads CASSMAGGSDQQF. CDR3 bases: TGTGCCAGCAGCATGGCGGGAGGTTCCGATCAGCAGTTT.

The chain couples TRBV12-3 or TRBV12-4 to TRBJ2-1, with 9 bases aligning to TRBD2. With 5 bases clipped from V and 8 bases from J, the junction kept 13 bases outside the gene matches. CDR3 length equals 16 residues. CDR3 coding DNA: TGTGCCAGCAGTACTCAAAGAAGCGGGGGGAGCGATGAGCAGTTCTTC. It specifies CASSTQRSGGSDEQFF.